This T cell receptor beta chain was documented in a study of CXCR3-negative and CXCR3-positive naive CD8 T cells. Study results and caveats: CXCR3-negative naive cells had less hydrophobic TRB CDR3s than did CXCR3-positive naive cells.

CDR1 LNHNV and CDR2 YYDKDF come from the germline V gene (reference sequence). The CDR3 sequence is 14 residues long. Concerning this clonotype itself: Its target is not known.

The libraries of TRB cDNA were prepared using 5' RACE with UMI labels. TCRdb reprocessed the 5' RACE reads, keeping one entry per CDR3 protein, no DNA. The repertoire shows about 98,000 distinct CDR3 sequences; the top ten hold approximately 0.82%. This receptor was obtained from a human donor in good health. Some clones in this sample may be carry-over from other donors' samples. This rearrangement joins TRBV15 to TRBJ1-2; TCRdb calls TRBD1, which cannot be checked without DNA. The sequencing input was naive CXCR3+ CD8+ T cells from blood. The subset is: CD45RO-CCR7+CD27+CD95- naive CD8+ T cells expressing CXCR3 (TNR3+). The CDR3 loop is CATSTFTGDEGYTF.